This T cell receptor (beta chain) was sequenced for a study of T cell repertoires in cytomegalovirus infection. Across the whole study: Both recently identified HLA-C-restricted and well-studied HLA-B-restricted CMV epitopes were used in the study. Carrying CMV and the relevant HLA type showed in public TCR beta signatures.

TCRdb redid the calling of the reads with MiXCR, one entry per CDR3 protein. The profile covers 550,000 to 700,000 distinct CDR3 sequences, with 40% appearing a single time and 48% taken by the ten largest. This clonotype was counted a few times. The antigen remains unidentified. Its ends do not fully match the called genes, so a read error is possible. Broader study findings: Clonotypes of TCR beta that were HLA-C-restricted and CMV-specific dominated the ex vivo response. The cumulative frequency of public TCR beta families identified carriers of CMV plus the relevant HLA.

Germline CDR1 and CDR2: SGHTA and FQGNSA. This CDR3 region has 16 residues. The sequence derives from a human donor in good health (CMV status not recorded). Some clones in this sample may be carry-over from other donors' samples. The sequencing used cultured PBMCs, collected from culture after CMV antigen stimulation. The chain combines TRBV7-2 with TRBJ2-5; 7 bases agree with TRBD1. The CDR3 region has the DNA TGTGCCAGCAGCATAGCTCGGACAGGTCCGCAAGAGACCCAGTACTTC. Translated: CASSIARTGPQETQYF.